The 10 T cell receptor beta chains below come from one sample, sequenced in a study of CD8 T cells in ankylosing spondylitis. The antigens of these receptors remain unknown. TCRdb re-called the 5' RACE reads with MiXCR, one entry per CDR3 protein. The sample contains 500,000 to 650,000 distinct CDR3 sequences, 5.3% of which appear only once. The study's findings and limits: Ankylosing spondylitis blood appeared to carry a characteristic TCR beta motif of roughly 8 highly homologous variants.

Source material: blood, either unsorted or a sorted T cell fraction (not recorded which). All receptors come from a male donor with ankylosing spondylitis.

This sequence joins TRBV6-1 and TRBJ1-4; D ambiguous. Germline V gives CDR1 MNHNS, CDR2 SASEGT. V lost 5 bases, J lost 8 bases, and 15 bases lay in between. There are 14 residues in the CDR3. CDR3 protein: CASSLRREEEKLFF. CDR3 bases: TGTGCCAGCAGTCTCAGGCGGGAGGAGGAAAAACTGTTTTTT.

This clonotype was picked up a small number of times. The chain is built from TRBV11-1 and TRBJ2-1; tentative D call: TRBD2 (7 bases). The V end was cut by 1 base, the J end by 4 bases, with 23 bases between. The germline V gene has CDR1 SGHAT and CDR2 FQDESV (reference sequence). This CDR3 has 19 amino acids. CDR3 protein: CASSLESNWGGTQYNEQFF. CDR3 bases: TGTGCCAGCAGCTTAGAGTCAAACTGGGGGGGCACCCAATACAATGAGCAGTTCTTC.

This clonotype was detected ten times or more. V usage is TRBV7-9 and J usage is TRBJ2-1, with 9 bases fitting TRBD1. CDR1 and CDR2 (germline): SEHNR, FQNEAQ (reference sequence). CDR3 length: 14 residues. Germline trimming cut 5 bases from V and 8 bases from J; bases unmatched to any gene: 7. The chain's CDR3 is CASSPRQGGYEQFF. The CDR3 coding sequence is TGTGCCAGCAGCCCAAGACAGGGGGGCTATGAGCAGTTCTTC.

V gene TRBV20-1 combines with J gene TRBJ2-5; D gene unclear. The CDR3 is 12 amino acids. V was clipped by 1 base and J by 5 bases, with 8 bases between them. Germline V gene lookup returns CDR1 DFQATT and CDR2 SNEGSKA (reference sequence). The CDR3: CSARGNSETQYF. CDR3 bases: TGCAGTGCTAGAGGCAATTCGGAGACCCAGTACTTC.

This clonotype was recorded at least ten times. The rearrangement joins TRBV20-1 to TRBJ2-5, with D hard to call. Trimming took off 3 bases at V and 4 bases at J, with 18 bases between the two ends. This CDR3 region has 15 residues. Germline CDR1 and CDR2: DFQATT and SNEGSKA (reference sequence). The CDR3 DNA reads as TGCAGTGCTAGTTGGACCCTAAGGTTGCGAGAGACCCAGTACTTC. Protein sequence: CSASWTLRLRETQYF.

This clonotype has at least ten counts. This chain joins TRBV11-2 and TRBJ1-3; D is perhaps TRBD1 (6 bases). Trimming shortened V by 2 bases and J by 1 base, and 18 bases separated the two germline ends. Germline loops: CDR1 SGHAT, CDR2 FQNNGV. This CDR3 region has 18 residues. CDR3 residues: CASSLIPFFQGSGNTIYF. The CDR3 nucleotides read TGTGCCAGCAGCTTAATACCTTTCTTTCAGGGGTCTGGAAACACCATATATTTT.

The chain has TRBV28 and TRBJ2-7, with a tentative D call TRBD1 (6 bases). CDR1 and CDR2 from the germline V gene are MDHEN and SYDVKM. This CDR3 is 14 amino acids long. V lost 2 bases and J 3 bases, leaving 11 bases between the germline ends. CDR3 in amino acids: CASSLMGAGYEQYF. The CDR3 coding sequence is TGTGCCAGCAGTTTAATGGGGGCGGGCTACGAGCAGTACTTC.

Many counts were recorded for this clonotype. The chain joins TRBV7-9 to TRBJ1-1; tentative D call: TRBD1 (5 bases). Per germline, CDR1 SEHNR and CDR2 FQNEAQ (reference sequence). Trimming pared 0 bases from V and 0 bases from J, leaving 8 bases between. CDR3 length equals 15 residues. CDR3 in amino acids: CASSLALGVNTEAFF. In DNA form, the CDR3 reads TGTGCCAGCAGCTTAGCACTGGGGGTGAACACTGAAGCTTTCTTT.

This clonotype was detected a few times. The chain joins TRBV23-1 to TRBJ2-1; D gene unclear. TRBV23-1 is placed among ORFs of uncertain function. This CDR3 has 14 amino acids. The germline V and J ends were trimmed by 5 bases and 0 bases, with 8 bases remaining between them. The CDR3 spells CASSMRTSYNEQFF. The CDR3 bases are TGCGCCAGCAGTATGAGGACCTCCTACAATGAGCAGTTCTTC.

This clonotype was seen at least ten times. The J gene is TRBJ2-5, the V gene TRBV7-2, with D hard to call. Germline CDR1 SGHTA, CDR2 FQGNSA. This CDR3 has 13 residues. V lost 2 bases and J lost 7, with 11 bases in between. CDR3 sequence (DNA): TGTGCCAGCAGCTTAAGGTTCGATGGGACCCAGTACTTC. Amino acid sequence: CASSLRFDGTQYF.